Sequencing of this T cell receptor beta chain was carried out in a study of Ad26.COV2.S vaccination and SARS-CoV-2 variants. Overall study context: Intramuscularly, Ad26.COV2.S was given either once or twice, 56 days apart.

This table comes from immunoSEQ multiplex PCR, and its TCRdb copy is limited to in-frame clones, with some not included. The table records roughly 390,000 clones, 80% to 90% of them present only once. The CDR3 spans 13 residues. The germline V and J ends were trimmed by 8 bases and 4 bases, with 14 bases remaining between them. Germline loops: CDR1 MNHEY, CDR2 SMNVEV (reference sequence). Findings of the study overall: Once vaccination had occurred, spike-specific CD8+ and CD4+ T cell responses reportedly showed substantial breadth.

Points on this clone: Its antigen is currently unknown.

As for treatment: some 20 received Ad26.COV2.S at low or high dose, single or two shots; a few received placebo; per-sample allocation not given. Sampling was performed 63 days after the first vaccine or placebo injection. Donor was an adult aged 18-55 years in Boston. The specimen was peripheral blood, collected in a trial of Ad26.COV2.S vaccine versus placebo. V usage is TRBV27 and J usage is TRBJ1-2; weak D call: TRBD1 (5 bases). This receptor was identified in a person aged 18-60 years who received the Ad26.COV2.S COVID-19 vaccine or a placebo. CDR3 loop: CASRSDSIYGYTF. CDR3 coding DNA: TGTGCCAGCCGAAGCGACAGCATCTATGGCTACACCTTC.